These 19 T cell receptor beta chains came from one sample sequenced in a study of T cell repertoires in cytomegalovirus infection (dated by TCRdb to between 2018 and 2020). The reads were generated on an Illumina HiSeq 1500. TCRdb reanalyzed the raw reads on its own, using fastp at Q25 for trimming and MiXCR for clone calling, and kept in-frame beta chains. Rows with one shared CDR3 protein collapse into an entry with the most common genes and DNA. This sample lists about half a million distinct CDR3 sequences; about 33% were detected once. The ten largest clones add up to 17% of the sample. Antigens for these TCRs are unknown. The meaning of the sample's treatment or condition label: in vitro stimulation with specific CMV peptide epitopes to enrich CMV-specific T cells. The sample consisted of cultured PBMCs, taken from culture after CMV antigen stimulation. These TCRs come from a human donor in good health (CMV status not recorded). Some clones in this sample may be carry-over from other donors' samples.

This chain joins TRBV6-1 and TRBJ2-1, with a possible D match to TRBD2 (6 bases). V lost 2 bases and J lost 12, with 14 bases in between. CDR3 length equals 13 residues. From germline, CDR1 is MNHNS and CDR2 SASEGT. The CDR3 bases are TGTGCCAGCAGTGAACGCCCCCAGCGGGCGCAGTTCTTC. This codes for CASSERPQRAQFF.

This clonotype was recorded a few times. This sequence joins TRBV5-8 and TRBJ1-1; no firm D call. This CDR3 region has 13 residues. Trimming pared 0 bases from V and 5 bases from J, leaving 8 bases between. The germline gives CDR1 SGHTS, CDR2 YDEGEE. The CDR3 DNA is TGTGCCAGCAGCTTGGACCCGGATACTGAAGCTTTCTTT. The encoded protein is CASSLDPDTEAFF.

This clonotype was detected ten times or more. One junction end disagrees with the germline gene, perhaps due to a read error. The chain is built from TRBV12-3 or TRBV12-4 and TRBJ1-5; no clear D gene. The CDR3 spans 12 residues. CDR3: CASSLGNQPQHF. DNA for the CDR3: TGTGCCAGCAGCTTAGGGAATCAGCCCCAGCATTTT.

V and J are TRBV12-3 or TRBV12-4 and TRBJ2-1; 8 nucleotides align to TRBD2. V was clipped by 6 bases and J by 3 bases; unmatched bases: 7. This CDR3 is built from 15 residues. The CDR3 protein is CASRITSGIYNEQFF. Here the CDR3 DNA reads TGTGCCAGCAGGATTACTAGCGGCATCTACAATGAGCAGTTCTTC.

The chain recombines TRBV4-3 with TRBJ2-1; D is perhaps TRBD2 (6 bases). CDR1 is LGHNA and CDR2 is YSLEER in the germline V gene. The CDR3 covers 17 residues. The ends were cut back, 0 bases at V and 1 base at J, with 13 bases in the middle. DNA for the CDR3: TGCGCCAGCAGCCAAGACCGCGGCGGGATATCCTACAATGAGCAGTTCTTC. Its protein product is CASSQDRGGISYNEQFF.

The chain has TRBV6-2 or TRBV6-3 and TRBJ1-5, with a tentative D call TRBD1 (5 bases). CDR1 and CDR2 from the germline V gene are MNHEY and SVGEGT. This CDR3 spans 15 amino acids. V lost 4 bases and J lost 4, with 14 bases in between. For the CDR3, the DNA is TGTGCCAGCAGTTCCAATACAGGAGGAAATCAGCCCCAGCATTTT. Its protein is CASSSNTGGNQPQHF.

This clonotype was counted many times. The J gene is TRBJ2-2, the V gene TRBV7-6; the match to TRBD2 covers 16 bases. V lost 5 bases and J lost 7; bases outside the gene matches: 10. This CDR3 comprises 18 residues. Germline CDR1 and CDR2: SGHVS and FNYEAQ. The CDR3 is CASSPSGTSGRAVGELFF. CDR3 bases: TGTGCCAGCAGCCCATCCGGGACTAGCGGGAGGGCGGTCGGGGAGCTGTTTTTT.

This clonotype has at least ten counts. The V gene is TRBV7-2, the J gene TRBJ2-3, with 7 bases lining up with TRBD2. The CDR3 length is 13 residues. Trimming cost V 6 bases and J 3 bases; bases outside gene matches: 3. Germline V gives CDR1 SGHTA, CDR2 FQGNSA. Written as DNA, the CDR3 is TGTGCCAGCAGAACGGGAGGTACAGATACGCAGTATTTT. Its translation is CASRTGGTDTQYF.

The V call is TRBV5-1, the J call TRBJ2-7, with 12 bases that match TRBD1. The CDR3 spans 15 residues. The germline V gene encodes CDR1 SGHRS and CDR2 YFSETQ. The J segment lost 5 bases and the V segment lost 4 bases, leaving 7 bases of the junction unmatched. CDR3 residues: CASSPSGTGGDEQYF. The CDR3 DNA reads TGCGCCAGCAGCCCATCCGGGACAGGGGGCGACGAGCAGTACTTC.

This clonotype was observed a handful of times. The chain is built from TRBV7-3 and TRBJ2-1; 8 positions agree with TRBD2. V lost 5 bases, J lost 6 bases, and 9 bases stayed unmatched. The germline V gene has CDR1 SGHTA and CDR2 FQGTGA. The CDR3 runs to 15 residues. The CDR3 nucleotides read TGTGCCAGCAGCCCGTCCCCGGGGACTAGCAATGAGCAGTTCTTC. Translating gives CASSPSPGTSNEQFF.

The rearrangement uses TRBV3-1 and TRBJ2-5; D might be TRBD1 or TRBD2, each matching 5 bases. CDR1 is LGHDT and CDR2 is YNNKEL in the germline V gene (reference sequence). Trimming removed 4 bases from V and 0 bases from J, with 15 bases in between. The CDR3 has 16 amino acids. The CDR3 protein is CASSPGRGGYQETQYF. In nucleotides, the CDR3 is TGTGCCAGCAGCCCAGGGCGCGGAGGATACCAAGAGACCCAGTACTTC.

The table lists this clonotype with a few counts. The chain recombines TRBV4-2 with TRBJ2-1; maybe TRBD1 (5 bases). CDR1 is LGHNA, CDR2 YNFKEQ, per germline. The CDR3 spans 14 residues. V was shortened by 0 bases and J by 7 bases, with 10 bases between the two germline ends. The CDR3 DNA follows: TGTGCCAGCAGCCAAGAAGGGGCCATTAATGAGCAGTTCTTC. Its protein is CASSQEGAINEQFF.

This clonotype was seen a few times. The CDR3 DNA follows: TGTGCCAGCAGCCGGGGGATTGAAGCTTTCTTT. Its protein product is CASSRGIEAFF. This chain uses TRBV11-3 with TRBJ1-1, with D tentatively TRBD1 (5 bases). Trimming stripped 5 bases from V and 7 bases from J, with 8 bases between. The CDR3 has 11 residues. Germline loops: CDR1 SGHNT, CDR2 YENEEA.

The V gene is TRBV7-2, the J gene TRBJ2-2; D not certain. Looked up from germline, CDR1 is SGHTA and CDR2 is FQGNSA. The CDR3 is made up of 14 amino acids. V lost 8 bases, J lost 4 bases, and 14 bases lay in between. CDR3 DNA: TGTGCCAGCCTGATGGGAACCCCCACCGGGGAGCTGTTTTTT. Residues: CASLMGTPTGELFF.

This clonotype has just a few counts. The V and J genes are TRBV20-1 and TRBJ1-6, with D tentatively TRBD1 (5 bases). This CDR3 region has 14 residues. Germline V gene lookup returns CDR1 DFQATT and CDR2 SNEGSKA (reference sequence). Trimming stripped 4 bases from V and 5 bases from J, with 12 bases between. The DNA of the CDR3 is TGCAGTGCTAAGTCCAGGGAGGATAATTCACCCCTCCACTTT. Translated: CSAKSREDNSPLHF.

The chain couples TRBV12-5 to TRBJ2-1, with TRBD2 identical over 9 bases. After removal of 6 bases from V and 2 bases from J, the junction contained 5 bases not matched to a gene. Germline-derived CDR1 and CDR2 are LGHNT and FRNRAP. CDR3 length: 15 amino acids. The CDR3 nucleotides read TGTGCTAGTGGCCCCGGACTAGCGACCTACAATGAGCAGTTCTTC. Protein: CASGPGLATYNEQFF.

The J gene is TRBJ2-7, the V gene TRBV28, with 12 bases that match TRBD2. The CDR3 covers 16 residues. Germline V gene sequence: CDR1 MDHEN, CDR2 SYDVKM. V lost 0 bases to trimming and J lost 7 bases; unmatched junction nucleotides: 7. The CDR3 sequence is CASSLWLAGGPGEQYF. In DNA form, the CDR3 reads TGTGCCAGCAGTTTATGGCTAGCGGGAGGGCCGGGGGAGCAGTACTTC.

The chain links TRBV15 to TRBJ1-2; TRBD1 might be the D (5 bases). V was pared by 2 bases and J by 1 base, with 17 bases between. Germline CDR1 and CDR2: LNHNV and YYDKDF (reference sequence). This CDR3 contains 17 residues. The CDR3 nucleotides are TGTGCCACCAGCAGACGAGAGACGGGGCGGCTTAACTATGGCTACACCTTC. This sequence encodes CATSRRETGRLNYGYTF.

Turning to this clonotype: A much larger clone differs from this one at a single base, so this may be a read error. This rearrangement joins TRBV7-2 to TRBJ2-5; TRBD1 matches 9 bases. CDR3 length: 15 residues. V shed 5 bases and J 5 bases; nucleotides not matched to a gene: 9. Germline V lookup: CDR1 SGHTA, CDR2 FQGNSA. The chain's CDR3 is CASSMGTGTMETQYF. The CDR3, as DNA: TGTGCCAGCAGCATGGGGACAGGGACCATGGAGACCCAGTACTTC.